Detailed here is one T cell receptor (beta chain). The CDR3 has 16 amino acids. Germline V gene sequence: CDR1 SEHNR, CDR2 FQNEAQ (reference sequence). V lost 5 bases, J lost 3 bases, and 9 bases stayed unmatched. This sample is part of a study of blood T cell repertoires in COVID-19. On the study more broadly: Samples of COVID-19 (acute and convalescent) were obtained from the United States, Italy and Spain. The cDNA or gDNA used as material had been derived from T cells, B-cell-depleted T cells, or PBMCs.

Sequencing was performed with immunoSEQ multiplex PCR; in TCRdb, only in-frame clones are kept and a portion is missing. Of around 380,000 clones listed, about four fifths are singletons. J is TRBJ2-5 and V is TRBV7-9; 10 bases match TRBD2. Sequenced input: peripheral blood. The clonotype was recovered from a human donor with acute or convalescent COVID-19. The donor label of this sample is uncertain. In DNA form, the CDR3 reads TGTGCCAGCAGCCCACGGACTAGCGGTACGAAAGAGACCCAGTACTTC. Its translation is CASSPRTSGTKETQYF.